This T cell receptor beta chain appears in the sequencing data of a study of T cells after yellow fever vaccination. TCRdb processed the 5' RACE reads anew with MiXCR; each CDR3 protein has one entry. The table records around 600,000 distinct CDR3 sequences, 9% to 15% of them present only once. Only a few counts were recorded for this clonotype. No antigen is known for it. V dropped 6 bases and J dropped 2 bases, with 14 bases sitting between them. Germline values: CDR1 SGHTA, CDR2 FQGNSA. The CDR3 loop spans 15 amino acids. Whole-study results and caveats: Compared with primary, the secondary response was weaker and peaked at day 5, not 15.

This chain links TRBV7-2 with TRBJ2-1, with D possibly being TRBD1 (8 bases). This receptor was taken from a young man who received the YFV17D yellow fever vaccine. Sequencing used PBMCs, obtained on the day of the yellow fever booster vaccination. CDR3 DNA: TGTGCCAGCAGGGCCACAGGGGGGGCCTACAATGAGCAGTTCTTC. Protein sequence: CASRATGGAYNEQFF.